The 13 T cell receptor beta chains below come from one sample, sequenced in a study of cytomegalovirus exposure and HLA in healthy donors. Use of 60 Vbeta and 13 Jbeta primers characterized the PCR. Some clones are missing from TCRdb's copy, which holds only in-frame ones; the method was immunoSEQ multiplex PCR. The sample includes 95,000 to 100,000 clones, around 80% of them seen just once. Sequencing input: PBMCs. These receptors all come from a woman aged 55-70 years in good health and CMV-seronegative.

The V gene is TRBV30, the J gene TRBJ1-1; 9 nucleotides line up with TRBD1. The CDR3 sequence is 12 residues long. Germline V gene data show CDR1 as GTSNPN and CDR2 as SVGIG (reference sequence). V dropped 2 bases and J dropped 8; count of bases not matched to a gene: 3. In DNA form, the CDR3 reads TGTGCCTGGAGTTACAGGGGGCCCGAAGCTTTCTTT. It is translated as CAWSYRGPEAFF.

This sequence joins TRBV5-1 and TRBJ2-1, with D possibly being TRBD1 (5 bases). Trimming removed 0 bases from V and 2 bases from J, with 9 bases in between. The CDR3 runs to 15 residues. CDR1 is SGHRS and CDR2 is YFSETQ in the germline V gene. This chain's CDR3 is CASSLVQGTYNEQFF. CDR3 nucleotide sequence: TGCGCCAGCAGCTTGGTGCAGGGTACCTACAATGAGCAGTTCTTC.

The chain carries TRBV30 and TRBJ2-5; TRBD1 matches 8 bases. This CDR3 comprises 17 residues. With V trimmed by 0 bases and J by 5 bases, 14 bases remained unmatched. Germline loops: CDR1 GTSNPN, CDR2 SVGIG (reference sequence). CDR3 in DNA: TGTGCCTGGAGTGTACGGGCAGGGGGCGCGGGTAGGGAGACCCAGTACTTC. Encoded protein: CAWSVRAGGAGRETQYF.

V and J are TRBV28 and TRBJ2-7; 7 positions agree with TRBD1. The germline V gene encodes CDR1 MDHEN and CDR2 SYDVKM. CDR3 size: 14 residues. With V trimmed by 5 bases and J by 3 bases, 7 bases remained unmatched. This chain's CDR3 is CASSPTGKVYEQYF. Written as DNA, the CDR3 is TGTGCCAGCAGTCCGACAGGGAAAGTCTACGAGCAGTACTTC.

A few counts support this clone. The CDR3 region is CASSLGLARGDTQYF. The CDR3 bases are TGTGCCAGCAGCTTGGGACTAGCACGGGGGGATACGCAGTATTTT. V is TRBV5-8 and J is TRBJ2-3; 7 bases match TRBD2. The J segment lost 6 bases and the V segment lost 0 bases, leaving 7 bases of the junction unmatched. In germline, CDR1 is SGHTS, CDR2 YDEGEE. The CDR3 consists of 15 residues.

This chain uses TRBV2 with TRBJ1-2; D uncertain. V was pared by 9 bases and J by 4 bases, with 12 bases between. The CDR3 covers 12 residues. The germline V gene encodes CDR1 SNHLY and CDR2 FYNNEI. DNA for the CDR3: TGTGCCAGGACCCCTGGGCCCTATGGCTACACCTTC. Protein product: CARTPGPYGYTF.

The chain joins TRBV6-5 to TRBJ2-1; 7 bases align to TRBD1. The CDR3 sequence is 16 residues long. CDR1 and CDR2 (germline): MNHEY, SVGAGI. The J segment lost 4 bases and the V segment lost 0 bases, leaving 6 bases of the junction unmatched. CDR3 residues: CASSYSARGIYNEQFF. CDR3 DNA sequence: TGTGCCAGCAGTTACTCGGCCAGGGGGATTTACAATGAGCAGTTCTTC.

There are a few counts of this clone. The chain combines TRBV5-1 with TRBJ1-2; 8 bases match TRBD1. Germline V gene sequence: CDR1 SGHRS, CDR2 YFSETQ. The CDR3 loop spans 14 amino acids. The ends lost 4 bases at V and 8 bases at J; junction bases unmatched: 10. This CDR3 is CASSASQGASGYTF. Written as DNA, the CDR3 is TGCGCCAGCAGCGCGTCCCAGGGGGCGTCGGGCTACACCTTC.

The V gene is TRBV5-4, the J gene TRBJ2-5; D remains unclear. Deletions cut 3 bases from V and 3 bases from J, with 12 bases between. This CDR3 region has 14 residues. Germline CDR1 is SGHNT and CDR2 is YYREEE (reference sequence). The DNA for the CDR3 is TGTGCCAGCAGCTCGGCCCGACAAGAAGAGACCCAGTACTTC. This translates into CASSSARQEETQYF.

V is TRBV13 and J is TRBJ2-3, with a tentative D call TRBD2 (5 bases). The CDR3 length is 18 residues. Trimming stripped 5 bases from V and 2 bases from J, with 23 bases between. Germline V gives CDR1 PRHDT, CDR2 FYEKMQ (reference sequence). CDR3 DNA: TGTGCCAGCAGCCCCTCCTGGACTGGCAACGATTTCACAGATACGCAGTATTTT. It yields the protein CASSPSWTGNDFTDTQYF.

This clone was picked up one time. The junction shows a germline mismatch at one end, possibly a read error. J is TRBJ1-5 and V is TRBV27; the D gene is possibly TRBD1 (6 bases). The CDR3 extends over 15 amino acids. Germline assignment: CDR1 MNHEY and CDR2 SMNVEV (reference sequence). DNA for the CDR3: TGTGCCAGCAGCCTTCCGAGACAGGAGTATCAGCCCCAGAATTTT. Translating it yields CASSLPRQEYQPQNF.

The gene calls are TRBV12-5 and TRBJ2-5; D perhaps matches TRBD1 (6 bases). The germline gives CDR1 LGHNT, CDR2 FRNRAP. The CDR3 length is 14 residues. Trimming stripped 7 bases from V and 4 bases from J, with 16 bases between. The CDR3 spells CASANRGWLETQYF. The CDR3 coding sequence is TGTGCTAGTGCCAATAGGGGGTGGCTAGAGACCCAGTACTTC.

The chain has TRBV9 and TRBJ2-3, with 7 bases identical to TRBD2. J lost 10 bases, V lost 0 bases, and 8 bases had no gene match. The germline gives CDR1 SGDLS, CDR2 YYNGEE. The CDR3 consists of 14 residues. CDR3 DNA: TGTGCCAGCAGCGTAGGACTCGGGGGGATCCCGCAGTATTTT. Its translation: CASSVGLGGIPQYF.